The following is a T cell receptor (beta chain) sequence with its context. The data were taken from a study of blood T cell repertoires in COVID-19. Original processing methods: Nucleated cell counts were estimated from reference gene primer amplification. This table comes from immunoSEQ multiplex PCR, and its TCRdb copy is limited to in-frame clones, with some not included. V and J calls and clone size come straight from that table; D and trimming were deduced from the DNA. The sample comprises roughly 24,000 clones, about 90% of which are singletons, and under 2% rests with the top ten. J lost 2 bases, V lost 7 bases, and 10 bases had no gene match. This CDR3 region has 16 residues. The germline V gene has CDR1 SGHRS and CDR2 YFSETQ.

This clonotype originated in a woman aged 60-75 years with active COVID-19. The rearrangement joins TRBV5-1 to TRBJ2-5; 11 bases fit TRBD2. Sequenced material: peripheral blood. CDR3 sequence (DNA): TGCGCCAGCGGGGGTCTAGGGACTAGCGGTCAAGAGACCCAGTACTTC. Protein: CASGGLGTSGQETQYF.